The 14 T cell receptor beta chains below all came from one sample that was sequenced in a study of CXCR3-negative and CXCR3-positive naive CD8 T cells. Each TRB cDNA library was prepared by 5' RACE (with UMI labels). TCRdb reprocessed the 5' RACE reads; each CDR3 protein has one entry and no DNA is given. Its listing shows tens of thousands of distinct CDR3 sequences. The sample comprised naive CXCR3- CD8+ T cells from blood. Subset specified: CD45RO-CCR7+CD27+CD95- naive CD8+ T cells lacking CXCR3 (TNR3-). These receptors were obtained from a human donor in good health. Some clones in this sample may be carry-over from other donors' samples.

The chain joins TRBV6-5 to TRBJ2-5; as DNA is missing, the TRBD1 call by TCRdb cannot be tested. CDR3 length equals 16 residues. Germline-derived CDR1 and CDR2 are MNHEY and SVGAGI. CDR3 loop: CASSYSGTGWQETQYF.

This chain joins TRBV4-3 and TRBJ2-2; TCRdb's D gene call, TRBD1, goes unchecked for lack of DNA. CDR1 and CDR2 (germline): LGHNA, YSLEER. The CDR3 sequence is 16 residues long. The CDR3 spells CASSQELQGGTGELFF.

This sequence joins TRBV19 and TRBJ2-1; as DNA is missing, the TRBD2 call by TCRdb cannot be tested. The CDR3 is 17 residues long. Germline V lookup: CDR1 LNHDA, CDR2 SQIVND (reference sequence). This CDR3 reads CASSPQEDRSSYNEQFF. The variable domain in full, with the rest retrieved from reference TRBV19 and TRBJ2-1, is DGGITQSPKYLFRKEGQNVTLSCEQNLNHDAMYWYRQDPGQGLRLIYYSQIVNDFQKGDIAEGYSVSREKKESFPLTVTSAQKNPTAFYLCASSPQEDRSSYNEQFFGPGTRLTVL.

CDR3 residues: CASSFFGSGETQYF. The V and J genes are TRBV11-1 and TRBJ2-5; TCRdb's D gene call, TRBD2, goes unchecked for lack of DNA. Germline CDR1 SGHAT, CDR2 FQDESV (reference sequence). The CDR3 consists of 14 residues.

The V call is TRBV6-6, the J call TRBJ1-1. The CDR3 is 15 residues long. CDR1 is MNHNY and CDR2 is SVGAGI in the germline V gene (reference sequence). The CDR3 region is CASSYSSQAWTEAFF.

The V call is TRBV12-3 or TRBV12-4, the J call TRBJ2-1; TCRdb proposes TRBD1, but this gene call is untestable without DNA. The CDR3 covers 14 residues. The CDR3 reads CAQSPLSSYNEQFF.

J is TRBJ1-4 and V is TRBV6-5; TCRdb lists TRBD1, though no DNA is available to test this call. The CDR3 loop spans 15 amino acids. Germline V gene lookup returns CDR1 MNHEY and CDR2 SVGAGI. CDR3 sequence reads: CASSYSSRGHEKLFF.

The chain links TRBV12-5 to TRBJ2-2; TCRdb's D call of TRBD1 is untestable without DNA. The CDR3 is made up of 15 amino acids. CDR1 and CDR2 from the germline V gene are LGHNT and FRNRAP. The CDR3 sequence is CASGPYVGGTGELFF.

The chain uses TRBV6-5 and TRBJ2-3. The CDR3 extends over 15 amino acids. Germline CDR1 MNHEY, CDR2 SVGAGI. CDR3: CASSYLKGSTDTQYF.

The gene calls are TRBV13 and TRBJ1-1; lacking DNA, the TRBD1 call made by TCRdb goes unchecked. The length of the CDR3 is 14 residues. Germline CDR1 and CDR2: PRHDT and FYEKMQ (reference sequence). The CDR3 is CASSSLQGVTEAFF.

J is TRBJ1-1 and V is TRBV7-9. The CDR3 contains 13 residues. Per germline, CDR1 SEHNR and CDR2 FQNEAQ (reference sequence). The CDR3 spells CASSLSETHEAFF.

This chain uses TRBV7-9 with TRBJ2-1; TCRdb proposes TRBD1, but this gene call is untestable without DNA. The CDR3 is 14 residues long. Germline V gene data show CDR1 as SEHNR and CDR2 as FQNEAQ (reference sequence). CDR3 sequence: CASSKGGTGVEQFF.

This chain connects TRBV6-2 or TRBV6-3 to TRBJ2-3. Germline assignment: CDR1 MNHEY and CDR2 SVGEGT. CDR3 size: 15 residues. The CDR3 is CASNQLENGPDTQYF.

The chain links TRBV27 to TRBJ2-7; as DNA is missing, the TRBD1 call by TCRdb cannot be tested. The germline V gene encodes CDR1 MNHEY and CDR2 SMNVEV (reference sequence). The CDR3 has 13 residues. The CDR3 region is CASRDRGHHEQYF.